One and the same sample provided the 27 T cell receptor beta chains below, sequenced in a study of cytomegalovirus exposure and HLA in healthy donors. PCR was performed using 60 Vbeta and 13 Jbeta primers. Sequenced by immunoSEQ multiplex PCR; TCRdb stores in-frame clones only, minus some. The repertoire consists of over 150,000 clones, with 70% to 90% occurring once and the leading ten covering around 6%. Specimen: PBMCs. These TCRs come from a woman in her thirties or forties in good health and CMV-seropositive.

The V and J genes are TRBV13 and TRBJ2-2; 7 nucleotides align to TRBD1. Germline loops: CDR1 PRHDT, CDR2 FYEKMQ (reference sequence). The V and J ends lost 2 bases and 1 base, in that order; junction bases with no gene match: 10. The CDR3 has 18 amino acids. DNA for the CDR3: TGTGCCAGCAGCTTACAGACAGGGAACTACCGGAACACCGGGGAGCTGTTTTTT. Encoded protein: CASSLQTGNYRNTGELFF. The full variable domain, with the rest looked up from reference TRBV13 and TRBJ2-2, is AAGVIQSPRHLIKEKRETATLKCYPIPRHDTVYWYQQGPGQDPQFLISFYEKMQSDKGSIPDRFSAQQFSDYHSELNMSSLELGDSALYFCASSLQTGNYRNTGELFFGEGSRLTVL.

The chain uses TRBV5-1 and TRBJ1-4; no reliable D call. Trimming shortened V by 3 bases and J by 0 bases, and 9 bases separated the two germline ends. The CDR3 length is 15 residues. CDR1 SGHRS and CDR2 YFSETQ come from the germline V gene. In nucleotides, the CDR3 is TGCGCCAGCAGCTCGGCGGAATCAACTAATGAAAAACTGTTTTTT. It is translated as CASSSAESTNEKLFF.

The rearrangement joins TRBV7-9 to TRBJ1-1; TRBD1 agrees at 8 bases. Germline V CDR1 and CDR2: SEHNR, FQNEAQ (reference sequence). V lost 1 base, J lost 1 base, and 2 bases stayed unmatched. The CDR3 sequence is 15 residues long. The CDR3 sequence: CASSLGDRKNTEAFF. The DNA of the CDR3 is TGTGCCAGCAGCTTAGGGGACAGGAAGAACACTGAAGCTTTCTTT.

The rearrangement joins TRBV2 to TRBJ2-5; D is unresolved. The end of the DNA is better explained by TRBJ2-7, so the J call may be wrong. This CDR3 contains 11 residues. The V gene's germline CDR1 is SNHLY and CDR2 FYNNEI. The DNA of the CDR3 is TGTGCCAGCAGTGAAGGATACGAGCAGTACTTC. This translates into CASSEGYEQYF.

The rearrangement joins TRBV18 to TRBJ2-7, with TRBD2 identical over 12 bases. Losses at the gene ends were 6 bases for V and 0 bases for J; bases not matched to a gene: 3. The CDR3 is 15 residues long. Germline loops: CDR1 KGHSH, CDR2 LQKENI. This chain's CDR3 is CASSPTSGGSYEQYF. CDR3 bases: TGTGCCAGCTCTCCGACTAGCGGGGGCTCCTACGAGCAGTACTTC. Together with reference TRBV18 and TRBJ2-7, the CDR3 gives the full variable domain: NAGVMQNPRHLVRRRGQEARLRCSPMKGHSHVYWYRQLPEEGLKFMVYLQKENIIDESGMPKERFSAEFPKEGPSILRIQQVVRGDSAAYFCASSPTSGGSYEQYFGPGTRLTVT.

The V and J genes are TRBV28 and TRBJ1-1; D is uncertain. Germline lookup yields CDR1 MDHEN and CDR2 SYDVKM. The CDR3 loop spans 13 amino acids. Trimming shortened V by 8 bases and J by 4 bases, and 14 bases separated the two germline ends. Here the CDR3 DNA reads TGTGCCAGCGATGCAGTTGGGAGCACTGAAGCTTTCTTT. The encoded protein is CASDAVGSTEAFF. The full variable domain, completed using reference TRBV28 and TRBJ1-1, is DVKVTQSSRYLVKRTGEKVFLECVQDMDHENMFWYRQDPGLGLRLIYFSYDVKMKEKGDIPEGYSVSREKKERFSLILESASTNQTSMYLCASDAVGSTEAFFGQGTRLTVV.

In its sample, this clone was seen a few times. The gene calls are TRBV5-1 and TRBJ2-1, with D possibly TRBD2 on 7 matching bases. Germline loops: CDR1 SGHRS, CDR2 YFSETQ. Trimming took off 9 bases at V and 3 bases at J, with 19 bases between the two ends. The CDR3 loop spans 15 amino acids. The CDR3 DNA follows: TGCGCCATCCAGGTTGAAGCGGGACACTACAATGAGCAGTTCTTC. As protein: CAIQVEAGHYNEQFF.

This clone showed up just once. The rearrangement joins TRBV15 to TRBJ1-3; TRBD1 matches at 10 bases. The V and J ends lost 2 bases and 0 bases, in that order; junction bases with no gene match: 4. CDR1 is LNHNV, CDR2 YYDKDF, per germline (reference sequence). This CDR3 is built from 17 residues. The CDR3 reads CATSRYGQGVSGNTIYF. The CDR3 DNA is TGTGCCACCAGCAGATATGGACAGGGGGTCTCTGGAAACACCATATATTTT. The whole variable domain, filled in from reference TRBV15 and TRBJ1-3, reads DAMVIQNPRYQVTQFGKPVTLSCSQTLNHNVMYWYQQKSSQAPKLLFHYYDKDFNNEADTPDNFQSRRPNTSFCFLDIRSPGLGDTAMYLCATSRYGQGVSGNTIYFGEGSWLTVV.

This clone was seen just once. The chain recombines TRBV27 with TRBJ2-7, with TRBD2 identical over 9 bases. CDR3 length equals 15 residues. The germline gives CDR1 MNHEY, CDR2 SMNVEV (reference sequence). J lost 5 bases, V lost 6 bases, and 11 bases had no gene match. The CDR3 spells CASRGTSRWGDEQYF. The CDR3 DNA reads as TGTGCCAGCAGAGGGACTAGCCGTTGGGGCGACGAGCAGTACTTC.

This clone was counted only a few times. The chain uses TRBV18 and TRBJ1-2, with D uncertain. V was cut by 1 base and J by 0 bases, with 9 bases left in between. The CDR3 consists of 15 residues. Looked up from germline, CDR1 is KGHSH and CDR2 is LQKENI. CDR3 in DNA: TGTGCCAGCTCACCACTGGCAGAAGCTAACTATGGCTACACCTTC. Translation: CASSPLAEANYGYTF. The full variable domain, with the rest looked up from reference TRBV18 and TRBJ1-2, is NAGVMQNPRHLVRRRGQEARLRCSPMKGHSHVYWYRQLPEEGLKFMVYLQKENIIDESGMPKERFSAEFPKEGPSILRIQQVVRGDSAAYFCASSPLAEANYGYTFGSGTRLTVV.

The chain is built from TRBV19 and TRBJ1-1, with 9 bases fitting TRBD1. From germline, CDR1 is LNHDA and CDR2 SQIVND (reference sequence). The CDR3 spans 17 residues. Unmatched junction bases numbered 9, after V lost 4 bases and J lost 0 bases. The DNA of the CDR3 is TGTGCCAGTAGTAGGACAGGGGACCAACAATTGAACACTGAAGCTTTCTTT. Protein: CASSRTGDQQLNTEAFF.

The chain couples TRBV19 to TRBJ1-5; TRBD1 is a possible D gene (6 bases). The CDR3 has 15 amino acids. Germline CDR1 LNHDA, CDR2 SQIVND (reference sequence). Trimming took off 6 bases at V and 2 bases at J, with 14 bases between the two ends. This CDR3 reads CASRPRGYGNQPQHF. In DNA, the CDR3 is TGTGCCAGTAGGCCCAGGGGTTATGGCAATCAGCCCCAGCATTTT.

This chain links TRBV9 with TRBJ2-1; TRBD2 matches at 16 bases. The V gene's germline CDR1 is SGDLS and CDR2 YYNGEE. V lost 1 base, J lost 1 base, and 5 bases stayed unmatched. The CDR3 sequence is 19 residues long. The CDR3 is CASSVSGLAGGQSYNEQFF. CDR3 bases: TGTGCCAGCAGCGTATCGGGACTAGCGGGAGGGCAATCCTACAATGAGCAGTTCTTC. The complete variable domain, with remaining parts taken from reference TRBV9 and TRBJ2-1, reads DSGVTQTPKHLITATGQRVTLRCSPRSGDLSVYWYQQSLDQGLQFLIQYYNGEERAKGNILERFSAQQFPDLHSELNLSSLELGDSALYFCASSVSGLAGGQSYNEQFFGPGTRLTVL.

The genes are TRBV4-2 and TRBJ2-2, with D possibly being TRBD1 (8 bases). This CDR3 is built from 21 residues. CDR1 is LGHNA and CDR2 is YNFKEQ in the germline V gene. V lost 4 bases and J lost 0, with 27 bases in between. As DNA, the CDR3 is TGTGCCAGCAGCCCATACAGGGGGGGATATCCCAAAATATCGAACACCGGGGAGCTGTTTTTT. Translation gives CASSPYRGGYPKISNTGELFF.

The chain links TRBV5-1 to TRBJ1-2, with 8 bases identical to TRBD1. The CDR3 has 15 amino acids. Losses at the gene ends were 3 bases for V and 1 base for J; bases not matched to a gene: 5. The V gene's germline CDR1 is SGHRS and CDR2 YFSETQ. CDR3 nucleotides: TGCGCCAGCAGCTGGACAGGGAAAAATAACTATGGCTACACCTTC. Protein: CASSWTGKNNYGYTF.

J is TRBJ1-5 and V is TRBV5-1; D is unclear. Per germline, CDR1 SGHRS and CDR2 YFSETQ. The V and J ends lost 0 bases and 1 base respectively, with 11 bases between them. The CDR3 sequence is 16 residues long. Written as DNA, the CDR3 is TGCGCCAGCAGCTTGGAAGGCCCGGGGAGCAATCAGCCCCAGCATTTT. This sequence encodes CASSLEGPGSNQPQHF.

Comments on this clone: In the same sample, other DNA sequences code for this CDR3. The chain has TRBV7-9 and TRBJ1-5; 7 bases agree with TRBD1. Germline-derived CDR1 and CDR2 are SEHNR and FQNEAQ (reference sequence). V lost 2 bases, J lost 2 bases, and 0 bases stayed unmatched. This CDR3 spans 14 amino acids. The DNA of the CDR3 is TGTGCCAGCAGCTTAACAGGGGGCAATCAGCCCCAGCATTTT. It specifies CASSLTGGNQPQHF.

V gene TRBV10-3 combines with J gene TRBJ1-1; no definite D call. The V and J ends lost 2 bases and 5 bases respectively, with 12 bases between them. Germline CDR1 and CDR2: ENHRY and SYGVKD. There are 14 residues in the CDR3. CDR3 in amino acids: CAISERVYRTEAFF. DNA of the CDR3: TGTGCCATCAGTGAGAGAGTTTACCGTACTGAAGCTTTCTTT.

The CDR3 loop reads CASSRPQRRDTEAFF. The CDR3 coding sequence is TGTGCCAGCAGTAGACCCCAAAGGAGAGACACTGAAGCTTTCTTT. The chain employs TRBV6-6 and TRBJ1-1; D unresolved. CDR1 and CDR2 from the germline V gene are MNHNY and SVGAGI (reference sequence). The CDR3 contains 15 residues. Trimming pared 5 bases from V and 3 bases from J, leaving 16 bases between.

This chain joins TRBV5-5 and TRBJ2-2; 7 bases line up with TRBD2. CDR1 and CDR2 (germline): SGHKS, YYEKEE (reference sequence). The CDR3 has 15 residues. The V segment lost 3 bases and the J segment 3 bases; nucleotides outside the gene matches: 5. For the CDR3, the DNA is TGTGCCAGCAGCTGGCAGGGAGGGGACACCGGGGAGCTGTTTTTT. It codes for CASSWQGGDTGELFF.

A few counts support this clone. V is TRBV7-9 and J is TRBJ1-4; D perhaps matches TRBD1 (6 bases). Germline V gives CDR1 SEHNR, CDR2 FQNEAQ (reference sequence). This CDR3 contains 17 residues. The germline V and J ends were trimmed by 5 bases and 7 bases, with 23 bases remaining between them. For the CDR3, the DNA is TGTGCCAGCAGCCAACAGCTCGGGGCAGGGGCAACTGAAAAACTGTTTTTT. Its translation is CASSQQLGAGATEKLFF.

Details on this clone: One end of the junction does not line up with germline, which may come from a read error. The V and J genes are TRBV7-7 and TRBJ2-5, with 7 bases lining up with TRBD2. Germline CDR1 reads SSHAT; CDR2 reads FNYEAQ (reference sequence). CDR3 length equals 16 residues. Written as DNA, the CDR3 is TGTGCTAGCAGCTTAGCGCGGTCGGGGGGCCAAGAGACCCAGTACTTC. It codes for CASSLARSGGQETQYF.

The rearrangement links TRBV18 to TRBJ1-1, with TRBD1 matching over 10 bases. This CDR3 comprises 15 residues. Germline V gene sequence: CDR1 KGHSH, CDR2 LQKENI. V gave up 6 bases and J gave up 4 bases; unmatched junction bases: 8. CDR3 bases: TGTGCCAGCTCTCCTGACAGGGGGCTGTTCACTGAAGCTTTCTTT. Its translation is CASSPDRGLFTEAFF.

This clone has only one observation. CDR3 amino acids: CASSWPAERGFADTQYF. CDR3 bases: TGTGCCAGCAGTTGGCCCGCGGAGCGGGGGTTCGCAGATACGCAGTATTTT. V is TRBV27 and J is TRBJ2-3; 8 bases agree with TRBD2. Germline V gene data show CDR1 as MNHEY and CDR2 as SMNVEV (reference sequence). Trimming removed 4 bases from V and 4 bases from J; junction bases left unmatched: 13. CDR3 size: 17 residues.

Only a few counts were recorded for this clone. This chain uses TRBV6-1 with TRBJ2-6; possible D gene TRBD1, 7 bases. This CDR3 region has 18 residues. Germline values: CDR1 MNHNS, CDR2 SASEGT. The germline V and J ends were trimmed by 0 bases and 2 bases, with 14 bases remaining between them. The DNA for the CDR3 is TGTGCCAGCAGTGAAGCACACAGGGGAGGTGCTGGGGCCAACGTCCTGACTTTC. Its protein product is CASSEAHRGGAGANVLTF.

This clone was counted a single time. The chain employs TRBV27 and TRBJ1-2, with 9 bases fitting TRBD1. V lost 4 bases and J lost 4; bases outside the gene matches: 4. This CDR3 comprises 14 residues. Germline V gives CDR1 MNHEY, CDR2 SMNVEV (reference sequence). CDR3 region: CASSSTGGGYGYTF. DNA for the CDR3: TGTGCCAGCAGTTCCACAGGGGGCGGCTATGGCTACACCTTC.

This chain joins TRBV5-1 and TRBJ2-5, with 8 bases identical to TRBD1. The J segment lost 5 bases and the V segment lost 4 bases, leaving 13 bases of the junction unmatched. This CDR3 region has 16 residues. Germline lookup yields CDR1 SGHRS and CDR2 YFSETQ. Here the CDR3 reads CASSLSVGRGQETQYF. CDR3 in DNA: TGCGCCAGCAGCCTAAGCGTTGGCAGGGGGCAGGAGACCCAGTACTTC.